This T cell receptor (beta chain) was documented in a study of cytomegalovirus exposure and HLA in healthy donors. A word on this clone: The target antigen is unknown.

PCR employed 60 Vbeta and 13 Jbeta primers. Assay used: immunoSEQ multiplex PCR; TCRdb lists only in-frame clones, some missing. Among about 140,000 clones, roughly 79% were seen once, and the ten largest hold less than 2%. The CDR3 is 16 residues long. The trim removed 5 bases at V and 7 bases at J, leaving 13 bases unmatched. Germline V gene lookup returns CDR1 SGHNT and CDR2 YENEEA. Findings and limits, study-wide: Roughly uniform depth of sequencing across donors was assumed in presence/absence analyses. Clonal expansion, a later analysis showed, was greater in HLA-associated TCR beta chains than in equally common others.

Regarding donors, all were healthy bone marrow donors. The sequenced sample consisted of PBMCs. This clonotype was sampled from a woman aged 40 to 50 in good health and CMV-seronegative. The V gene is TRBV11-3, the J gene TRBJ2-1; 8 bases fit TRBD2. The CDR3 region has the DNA TGTGCCAGCAGCCATTACTTTCAGCGGGAGCGGAATGAGCAGTTCTTC. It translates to CASSHYFQRERNEQFF.